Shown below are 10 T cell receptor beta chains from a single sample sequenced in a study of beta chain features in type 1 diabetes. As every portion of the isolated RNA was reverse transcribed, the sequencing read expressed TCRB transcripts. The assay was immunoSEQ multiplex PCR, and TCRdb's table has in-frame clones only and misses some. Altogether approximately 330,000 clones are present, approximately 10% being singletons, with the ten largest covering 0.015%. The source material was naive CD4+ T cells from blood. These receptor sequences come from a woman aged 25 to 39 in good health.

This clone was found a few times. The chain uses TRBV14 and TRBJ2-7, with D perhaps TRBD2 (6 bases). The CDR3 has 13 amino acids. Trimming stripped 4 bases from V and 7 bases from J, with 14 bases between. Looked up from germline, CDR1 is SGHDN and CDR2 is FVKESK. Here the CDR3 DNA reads TGTGCCAGCAGCCCAAGACTAGTTGGTGAGCAGTACTTC. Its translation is CASSPRLVGEQYF.

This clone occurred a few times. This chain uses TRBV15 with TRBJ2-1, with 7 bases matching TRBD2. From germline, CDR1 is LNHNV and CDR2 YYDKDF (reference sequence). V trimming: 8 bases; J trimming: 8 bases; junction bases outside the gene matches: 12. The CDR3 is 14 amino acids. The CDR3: CATQKARGRDEQFF. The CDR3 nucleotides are TGTGCCACCCAGAAGGCAAGAGGGAGGGATGAGCAGTTCTTC.

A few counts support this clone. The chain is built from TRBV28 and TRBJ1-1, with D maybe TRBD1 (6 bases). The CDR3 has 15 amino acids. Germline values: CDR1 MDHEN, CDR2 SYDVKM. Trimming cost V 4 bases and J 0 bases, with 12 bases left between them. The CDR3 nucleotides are TGTGCCAGCAGTTCCCCTCAGGGGATGAACACTGAAGCTTTCTTT. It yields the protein CASSSPQGMNTEAFF.

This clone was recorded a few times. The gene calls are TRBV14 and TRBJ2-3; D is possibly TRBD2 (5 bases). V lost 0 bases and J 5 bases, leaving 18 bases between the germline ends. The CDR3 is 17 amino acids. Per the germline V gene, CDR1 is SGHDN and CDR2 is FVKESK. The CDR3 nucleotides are TGTGCCAGCAGCCAAGACATTCGCGGATACGGAGGAGATACGCAGTATTTT. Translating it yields CASSQDIRGYGGDTQYF.

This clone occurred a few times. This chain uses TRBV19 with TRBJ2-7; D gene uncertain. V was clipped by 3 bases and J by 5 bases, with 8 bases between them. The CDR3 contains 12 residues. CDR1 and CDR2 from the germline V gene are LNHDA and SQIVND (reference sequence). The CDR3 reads CASSMSGDEQYF. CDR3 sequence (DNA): TGTGCCAGTAGTATGTCCGGAGACGAGCAGTACTTC.

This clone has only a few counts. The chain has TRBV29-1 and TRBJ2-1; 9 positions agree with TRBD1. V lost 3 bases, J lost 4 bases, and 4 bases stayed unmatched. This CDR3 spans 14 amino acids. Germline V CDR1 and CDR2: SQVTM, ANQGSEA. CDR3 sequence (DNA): TGCAGCGTTGACGGGACAGGGTCATACAATGAGCAGTTCTTC. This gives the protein CSVDGTGSYNEQFF.

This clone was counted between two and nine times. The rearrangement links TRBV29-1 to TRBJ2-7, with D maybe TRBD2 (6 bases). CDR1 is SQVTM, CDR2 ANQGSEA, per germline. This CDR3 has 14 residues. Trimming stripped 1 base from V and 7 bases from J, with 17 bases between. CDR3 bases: TGCAGCGTTGAAGGTTGGATTGGGGGAGGTGAGCAGTACTTC. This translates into CSVEGWIGGGEQYF.

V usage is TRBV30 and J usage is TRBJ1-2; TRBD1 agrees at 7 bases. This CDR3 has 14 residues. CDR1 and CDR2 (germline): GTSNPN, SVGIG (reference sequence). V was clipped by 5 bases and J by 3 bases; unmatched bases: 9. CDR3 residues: CAWASGTAYYGYTF. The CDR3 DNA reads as TGTGCCTGGGCTTCCGGGACAGCTTACTATGGCTACACCTTC.

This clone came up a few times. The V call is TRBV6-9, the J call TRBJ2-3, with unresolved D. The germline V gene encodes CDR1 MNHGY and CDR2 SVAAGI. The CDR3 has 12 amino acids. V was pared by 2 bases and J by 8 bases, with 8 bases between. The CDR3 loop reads CASSYPSGTQYF. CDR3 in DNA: TGTGCCAGCAGTTATCCCTCGGGTACGCAGTATTTT.

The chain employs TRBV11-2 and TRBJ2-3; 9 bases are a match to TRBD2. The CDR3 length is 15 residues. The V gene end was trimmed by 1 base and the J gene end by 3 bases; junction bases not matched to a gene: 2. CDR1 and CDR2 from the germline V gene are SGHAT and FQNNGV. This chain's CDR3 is CASSLATSGTDTQYF. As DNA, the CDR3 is TGTGCCAGCAGCTTAGCGACTAGCGGAACAGATACGCAGTATTTT.